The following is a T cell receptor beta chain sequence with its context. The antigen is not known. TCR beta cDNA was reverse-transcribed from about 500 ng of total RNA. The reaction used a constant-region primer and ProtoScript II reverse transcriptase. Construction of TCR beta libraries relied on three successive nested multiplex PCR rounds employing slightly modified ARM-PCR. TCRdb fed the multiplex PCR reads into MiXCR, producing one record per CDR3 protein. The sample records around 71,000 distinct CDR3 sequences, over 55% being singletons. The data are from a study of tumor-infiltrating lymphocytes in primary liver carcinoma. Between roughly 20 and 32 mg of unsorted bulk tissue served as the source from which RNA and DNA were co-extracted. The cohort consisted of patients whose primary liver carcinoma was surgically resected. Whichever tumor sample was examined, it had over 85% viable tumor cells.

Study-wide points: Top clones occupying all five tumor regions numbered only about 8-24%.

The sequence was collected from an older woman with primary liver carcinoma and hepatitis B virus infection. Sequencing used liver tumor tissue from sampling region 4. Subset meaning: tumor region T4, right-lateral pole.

The CDR3 spells CASSDQYGLTTGELFF. For the CDR3, the DNA is TGTGCCAGCAGTGACCAATATGGACTAACCACCGGGGAGCTGTTTTTT. J is TRBJ2-2 and V is TRBV2; TRBD2 is a possible D gene (6 bases). Germline CDR1 and CDR2: SNHLY and FYNNEI. The CDR3 is made up of 16 amino acids. With 3 bases removed from V and 4 bases from J, the gap between germline ends came to 15 bases.